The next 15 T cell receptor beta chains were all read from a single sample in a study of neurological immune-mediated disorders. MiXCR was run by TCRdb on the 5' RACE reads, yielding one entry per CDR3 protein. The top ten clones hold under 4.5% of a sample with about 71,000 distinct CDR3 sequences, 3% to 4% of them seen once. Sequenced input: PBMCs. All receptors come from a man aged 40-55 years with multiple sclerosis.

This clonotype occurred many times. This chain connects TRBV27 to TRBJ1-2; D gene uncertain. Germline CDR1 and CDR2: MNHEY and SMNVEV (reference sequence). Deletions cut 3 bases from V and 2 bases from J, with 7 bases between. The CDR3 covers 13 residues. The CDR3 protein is CASSFGVNYGYTF. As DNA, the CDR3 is TGTGCCAGCAGTTTCGGGGTAAACTATGGCTACACCTTC.

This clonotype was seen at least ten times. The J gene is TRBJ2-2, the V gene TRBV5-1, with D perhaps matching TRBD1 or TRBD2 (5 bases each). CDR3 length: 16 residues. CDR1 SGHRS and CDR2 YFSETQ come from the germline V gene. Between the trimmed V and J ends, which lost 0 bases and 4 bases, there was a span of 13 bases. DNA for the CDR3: TGCGCCAGCAGCTTGGGGGACCGCGACCTCACCGGGGAGCTGTTTTTT. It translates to CASSLGDRDLTGELFF.

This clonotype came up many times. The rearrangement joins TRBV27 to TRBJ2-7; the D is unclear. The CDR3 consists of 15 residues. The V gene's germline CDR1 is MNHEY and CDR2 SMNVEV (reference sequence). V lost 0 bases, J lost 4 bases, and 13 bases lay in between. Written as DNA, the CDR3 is TGTGCCAGCAGTTTATCGGGCGAGTATTGGTACGAGCAGTACTTC. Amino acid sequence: CASSLSGEYWYEQYF.

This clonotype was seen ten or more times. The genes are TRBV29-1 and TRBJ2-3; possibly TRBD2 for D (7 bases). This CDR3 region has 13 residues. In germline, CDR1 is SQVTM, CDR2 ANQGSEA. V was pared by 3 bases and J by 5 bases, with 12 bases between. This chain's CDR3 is CSVDQGRGDTQYF. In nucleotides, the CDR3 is TGCAGCGTTGATCAGGGGAGGGGAGATACGCAGTATTTT.

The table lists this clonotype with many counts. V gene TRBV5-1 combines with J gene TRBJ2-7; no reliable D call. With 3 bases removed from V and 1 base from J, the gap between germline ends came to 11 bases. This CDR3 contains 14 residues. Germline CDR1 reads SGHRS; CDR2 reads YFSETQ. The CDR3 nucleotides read TGCGCCAGCAGCTCCTCTGTGGTATCCTACGAGCAGTACTTC. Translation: CASSSSVVSYEQYF. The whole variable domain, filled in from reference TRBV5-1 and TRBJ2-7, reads KAGVTQTPRYLIKTRGQQVTLSCSPISGHRSVSWYQQTPGQGLQFLFEYFSETQRNKGNFPGRFSGRQFSNSRSEMNVSTLELGDSALYLCASSSSVVSYEQYFGPGTRLTVT.

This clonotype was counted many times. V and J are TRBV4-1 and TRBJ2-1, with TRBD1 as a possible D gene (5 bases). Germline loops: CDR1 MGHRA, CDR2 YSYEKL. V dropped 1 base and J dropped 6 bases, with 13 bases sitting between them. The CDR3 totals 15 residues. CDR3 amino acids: CASSQGPGLGNEQFF. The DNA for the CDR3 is TGCGCCAGCAGCCAAGGACCAGGGTTAGGCAATGAGCAGTTCTTC.

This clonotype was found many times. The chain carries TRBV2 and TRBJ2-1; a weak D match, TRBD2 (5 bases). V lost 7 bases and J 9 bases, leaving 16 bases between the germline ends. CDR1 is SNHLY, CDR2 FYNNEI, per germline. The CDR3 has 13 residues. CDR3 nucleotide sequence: TGTGCCAGCAAGGTGGCACGGGAAGGTGAGCAGTTCTTC. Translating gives CASKVAREGEQFF.

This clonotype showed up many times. The CDR3 DNA sequence: TGTGCCAGCAGTTTAAGTACGGGACAGGGCGGGAATCAGCCCCAGCATTTT. Translated, it gives CASSLSTGQGGNQPQHF. The genes are TRBV12-3 or TRBV12-4 and TRBJ1-5; 9 nucleotides agree with TRBD1. Trimming at V came to 2 bases and at J to 4 bases, leaving 9 bases not matched to a gene. The CDR3 has 17 amino acids.

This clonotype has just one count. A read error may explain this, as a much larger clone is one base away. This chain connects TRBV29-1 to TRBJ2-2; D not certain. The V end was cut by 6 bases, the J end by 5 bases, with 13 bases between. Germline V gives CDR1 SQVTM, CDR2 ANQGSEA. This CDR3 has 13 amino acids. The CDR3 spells CSVKATTTGELFF. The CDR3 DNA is TGCAGCGTAAAGGCCACGACAACCGGGGAGCTGTTTTTT.

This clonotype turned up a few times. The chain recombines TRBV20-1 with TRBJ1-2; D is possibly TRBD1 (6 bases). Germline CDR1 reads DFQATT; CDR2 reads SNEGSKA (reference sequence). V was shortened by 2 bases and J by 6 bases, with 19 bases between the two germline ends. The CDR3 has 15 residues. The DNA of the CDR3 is TGCAGTGCTAGATTGGGGGTCGTGGCAGGGGATGGCTACACCTTC. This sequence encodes CSARLGVVAGDGYTF.

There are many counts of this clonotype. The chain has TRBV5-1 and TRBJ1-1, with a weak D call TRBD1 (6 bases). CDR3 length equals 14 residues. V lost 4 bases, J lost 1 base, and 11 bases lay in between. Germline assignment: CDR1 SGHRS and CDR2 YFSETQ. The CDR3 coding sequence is TGCGCCAGCAGCCCAGACAGGCCGAACACTGAAGCTTTCTTT. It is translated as CASSPDRPNTEAFF.

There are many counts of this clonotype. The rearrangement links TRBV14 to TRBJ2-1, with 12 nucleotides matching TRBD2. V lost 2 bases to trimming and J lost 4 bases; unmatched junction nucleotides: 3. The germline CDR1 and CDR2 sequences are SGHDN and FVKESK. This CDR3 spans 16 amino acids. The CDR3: CASSQLGLAGYNEQFF. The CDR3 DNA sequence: TGTGCCAGCAGCCAACTAGGACTAGCGGGGTACAATGAGCAGTTCTTC.

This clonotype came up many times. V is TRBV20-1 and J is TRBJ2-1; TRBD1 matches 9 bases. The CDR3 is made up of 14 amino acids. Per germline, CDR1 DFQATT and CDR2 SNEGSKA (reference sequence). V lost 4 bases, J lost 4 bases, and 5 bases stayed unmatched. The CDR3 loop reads CSAKWTGDYNEQFF. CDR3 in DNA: TGCAGTGCTAAGTGGACAGGGGATTACAATGAGCAGTTCTTC.

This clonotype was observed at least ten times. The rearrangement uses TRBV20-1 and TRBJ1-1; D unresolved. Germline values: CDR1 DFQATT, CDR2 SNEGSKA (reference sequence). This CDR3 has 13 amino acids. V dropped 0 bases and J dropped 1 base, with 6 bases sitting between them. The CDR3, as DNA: TGCAGTGCTAGAGAAGACCCGAACACTGAAGCTTTCTTT. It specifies CSAREDPNTEAFF.

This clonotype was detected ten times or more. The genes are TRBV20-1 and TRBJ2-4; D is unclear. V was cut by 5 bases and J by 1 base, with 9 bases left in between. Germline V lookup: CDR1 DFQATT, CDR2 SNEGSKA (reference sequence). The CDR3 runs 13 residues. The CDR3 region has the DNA TGCAGTGCTCTGGAGAGGGCCAAAAACATTCAGTACTTC. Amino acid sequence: CSALERAKNIQYF.